The sequence of this T cell receptor beta chain was determined in a study of blood T cell repertoires in COVID-19. TCRdb's copy holds only in-frame clones and misses some; the assay was immunoSEQ multiplex PCR. This sample has approximately 75,000 clones, with almost 85% found just once. Germline-derived CDR1 and CDR2 are SGHTA and FQGNSA. Trimming cost V 1 base and J 0 bases, with 6 bases left between them. The CDR3 loop spans 15 amino acids. The sequence was collected from a human donor in a cohort sampled during active COVID-19. This chain links TRBV7-2 with TRBJ2-2, with no clear D. The sequencing sample was made of peripheral blood. The chain's CDR3 is CASSLVETNTGELFF. CDR3 nucleotides: TGTGCCAGCAGCTTAGTGGAGACGAACACCGGGGAGCTGTTTTTT.